This TCR beta chain was identified in a study of blood T cell repertoires in COVID-19. Study-level background: Material from acute and convalescent COVID-19 was sourced from the United States, Italy and Spain. Nucleic acid was either cDNA or gDNA, and it came from T cells, B-cell-depleted T cells, or PBMCs.

The junction had 1 base not matched to a gene; V was cut back by 4 bases and J by 6 bases. The CDR3 spans 13 residues. Germline CDR1 reads MGHRA; CDR2 reads YSYEKL. In the authors' methods: Amplification of reference gene primers was used by the study to estimate nucleated cell counts. Libraries were prepared by immunoSEQ multiplex PCR; TCRdb keeps only in-frame clonotypes and omits some of them. V, J and clone size derive from that table, while D and trimming were established from the DNA sequence. The data contain roughly 100,000 clones, 60% to 85% of them singletons. The sample comprised peripheral blood. The source of this sequence is a man between 65 and 85 years old with acute or convalescent COVID-19. The chain links TRBV4-1 to TRBJ1-4; 8 bases are a match to TRBD1. The CDR3 sequence is CASSLTGDEKLFF. The CDR3 region has the DNA TGCGCCAGCAGCCTGACAGGGGATGAAAAACTGTTTTTT.